Given below is one T cell receptor beta chain in context. This entry belongs to a study of blood T cell repertoires in COVID-19. Overall study context: Acute-phase and convalescent COVID-19 samples originated in the United States, Italy and Spain. From T cells, B-cell-depleted T cells, or PBMCs came the material, which was cDNA or gDNA.

Method: immunoSEQ multiplex PCR; TCRdb's copy keeps in-frame clones and lacks some. The data show approximately 21,000 clones, roughly 85% seen once. Germline CDR1 and CDR2: LGHNA and YSLEER. With V trimmed by 6 bases and J by 6 bases, 21 bases remained unmatched. The CDR3 has 20 residues. The genes are TRBV4-3 and TRBJ2-2; TRBD1 matches 11 bases. Material for sequencing was peripheral blood. The sequence was collected from a human donor in a cohort sampled during active COVID-19. CDR3 loop: CASSPSNLDRGRLMAGELFF. The CDR3 coding sequence is TGCGCCAGCAGTCCAAGTAATCTGGACAGGGGGCGCCTTATGGCCGGGGAGCTGTTTTTT.